This TCR beta chain was retrieved from a study of metastatic and nonmetastatic thyroid tumors. As for the study in general: From malignant and benign thyroid patients, repertoires in blood and in tumor or nodule tissue were compared.

TCRdb re-called clones from the PCR reads using MiXCR. This table has approximately 34,000 clones, about 18% appearing once. This clone was recorded at least ten times. No treatment of any kind had been given to any patient before thyroid surgery. Germline values: CDR1 LNHNV, CDR2 YYDKDF (reference sequence). J was trimmed by 2 bases and V by 0 bases; bases with no gene match: 8. The CDR3 is 18 amino acids. The gene calls are TRBV15 and TRBJ1-3; 9 bases fit TRBD1. The source material was blood. This clonotype originated in a female donor with papillary thyroid cancer or a benign thyroid nodule (not recorded which). Some clones in this sample may be carry-over from other donors' samples. The chain's CDR3 is CATSRDPGTGNTGNTIYF. In DNA, the CDR3 is TGTGCCACCAGCAGAGATCCCGGGACAGGGAATACTGGAAACACCATATATTTT.